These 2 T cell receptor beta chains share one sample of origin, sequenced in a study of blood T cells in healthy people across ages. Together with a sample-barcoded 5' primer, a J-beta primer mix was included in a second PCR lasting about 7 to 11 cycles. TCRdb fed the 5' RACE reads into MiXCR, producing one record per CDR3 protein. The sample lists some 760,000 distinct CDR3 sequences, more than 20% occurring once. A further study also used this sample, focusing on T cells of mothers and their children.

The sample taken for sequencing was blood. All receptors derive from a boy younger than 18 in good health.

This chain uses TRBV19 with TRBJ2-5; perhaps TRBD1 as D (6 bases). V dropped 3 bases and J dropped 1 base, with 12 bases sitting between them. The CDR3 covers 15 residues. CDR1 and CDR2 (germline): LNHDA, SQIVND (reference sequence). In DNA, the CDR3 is TGTGCCAGTAGTATTAGACAGGAGATCCAAGAGACCCAGTACTTC. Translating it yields CASSIRQEIQETQYF.

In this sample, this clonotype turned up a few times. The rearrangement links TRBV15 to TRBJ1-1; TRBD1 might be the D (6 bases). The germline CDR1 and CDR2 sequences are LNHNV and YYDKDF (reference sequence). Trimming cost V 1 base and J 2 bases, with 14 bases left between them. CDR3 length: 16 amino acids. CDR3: CATSRGVLGTNTEAFF. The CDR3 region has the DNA TGTGCCACCAGCAGAGGGGTACTGGGGACAAACACTGAAGCTTTCTTT.